Below, 19 T cell receptor beta chains from the same sample are listed, as sequenced in a study of T cell responses to AZD1222 COVID-19 vaccine. Assay: immunoSEQ multiplex PCR; the TCRdb copy retains only in-frame clones and omits some. The table has just over 150,000 clones, around 87% seen once. The specimen comprised peripheral blood, sampled 28 days after the second AZD1222 dose. Receptor source: an adult who received the AZD1222 COVID-19 vaccine.

J is TRBJ2-3 and V is TRBV6-5, with 10 bases lining up with TRBD2. Trimming took 4 bases from V and 4 from J; bases not matched to a gene: 5. From germline, CDR1 is MNHEY and CDR2 SVGAGI. This CDR3 spans 15 amino acids. The CDR3 DNA reads as TGTGCCAGCAGTTTTCGACTAGCGGGCGCAGATACGCAGTATTTT. Translating gives CASSFRLAGADTQYF.

This clone was recorded once. The rearrangement uses TRBV6-4 and TRBJ2-1; 8 bases map to TRBD1. V gave up 7 bases and J gave up 8 bases; unmatched junction bases: 10. CDR1 and CDR2 (germline): MRHNA, SNTAGT. The CDR3 contains 14 residues. CDR3 nucleotide sequence: TGTGCCAGCATTCACTCACAGGGGGGTGATGAGCAGTTCTTC. Encoded protein: CASIHSQGGDEQFF.

This clone has only a few counts. The J gene is TRBJ1-4, the V gene TRBV27; D uncertain. The CDR3 extends over 17 amino acids. From germline, CDR1 is MNHEY and CDR2 SMNVEV (reference sequence). V lost 4 bases, J lost 8 bases, and 23 bases lay in between. The CDR3 region has the DNA TGTGCCAGCAGTTCCCTTAAAACGGTGGGGTCCGCAGAAAAACTGTTTTTT. Translating gives CASSSLKTVGSAEKLFF.

The J gene is TRBJ1-2, the V gene TRBV28; 8 nucleotides line up with TRBD1. Germline assignment: CDR1 MDHEN and CDR2 SYDVKM. The ends lost 6 bases at V and 4 bases at J; junction bases unmatched: 7. The CDR3 extends over 14 amino acids. In nucleotides, the CDR3 is TGTGCCAGCAGCCGATCCGGGACAGGCTATGGCTACACCTTC. Translation: CASSRSGTGYGYTF.

The rearrangement uses TRBV20-1 and TRBJ2-1, with D unresolved. The CDR3 consists of 11 residues. Germline V lookup: CDR1 DFQATT, CDR2 SNEGSKA (reference sequence). CDR3 amino acids: CRTETHNEQFF. CDR3 DNA sequence: TGCAGAACCGAAACGCACAATGAGCAGTTCTTC.

The J gene is TRBJ1-3, the V gene TRBV9; D possibly corresponds to TRBD1 (5 bases). Trimming left V 0 bases short and J 0 bases short, with 10 bases between. CDR1 SGDLS and CDR2 YYNGEE come from the germline V gene. The CDR3 is made up of 16 amino acids. The DNA for the CDR3 is TGTGCCAGCAGCGTAGCTGGGGCAGTCTCTGGAAACACCATATATTTT. Encoded protein: CASSVAGAVSGNTIYF.

The chain is built from TRBV7-3 and TRBJ1-6; possible D gene TRBD1, 6 bases. V was cut by 4 bases and J by 8 bases, with 9 bases left in between. This CDR3 is built from 13 residues. The germline CDR1 and CDR2 sequences are SGHTA and FQGTGA. CDR3: CASSSHRDSPLHF. In DNA form, the CDR3 reads TGTGCCAGCAGCTCACACAGGGATTCACCCCTCCACTTT.

The chain combines TRBV1 with TRBJ2-7; the listed D gene, TRBD2, was not tested against the DNA. TRBV1 is a pseudogene segment. The CDR3 runs 16 residues. CDR3 protein: CTSSWKGGREPYEQYF. The CDR3 DNA sequence: TGCACCAGCAGCTGGAAAGGCGGGAGGGAGCCCTACGAGCAGTACTTC.

The chain employs TRBV25-1 and TRBJ1-4; TRBD1 matches 9 bases. The CDR3 is made up of 16 amino acids. CDR1 and CDR2 from the germline V gene are MGHDK and SYGVNS. With 3 bases clipped from V and 3 bases from J, the junction kept 5 bases outside the gene matches. The CDR3 loop is CASSDHRGLANEKLFF. CDR3 nucleotide sequence: TGTGCCAGCAGTGATCACAGGGGGCTGGCTAATGAAAAACTGTTTTTT.

The chain couples TRBV10-3 to TRBJ2-7; unclear D gene. Germline V gene data show CDR1 as ENHRY and CDR2 as SYGVKD. CDR3 length: 12 amino acids. Deletions cut 6 bases from V and 1 base from J, with 7 bases between. This CDR3 reads CAIRGPSYEQYF. CDR3 nucleotide sequence: TGTGCCATCAGAGGACCATCCTACGAGCAGTACTTC.

The chain recombines TRBV28 with TRBJ1-2; D remains unclear. Germline loops: CDR1 MDHEN, CDR2 SYDVKM. V dropped 8 bases and J dropped 0 bases, with 10 bases sitting between them. This CDR3 comprises 13 residues. The CDR3 DNA follows: TGTGCCAGCTCCCGTCCCCCTAACTATGGCTACACCTTC. Its protein is CASSRPPNYGYTF.

The chain links TRBV4-1 to TRBJ2-4; the match to TRBD2 covers 12 bases. The germline V gene encodes CDR1 MGHRA and CDR2 YSYEKL. There are 15 residues in the CDR3. The J segment lost 6 bases and the V segment lost 2 bases, leaving 2 bases of the junction unmatched. CDR3 sequence (DNA): TGCGCCAGCAGCCAACTGGGACTAGCGGGAAACATTCAGTACTTC. This sequence encodes CASSQLGLAGNIQYF.

The chain joins TRBV4-2 to TRBJ2-7, with D possibly being TRBD2 (5 bases). Per the germline V gene, CDR1 is LGHNA and CDR2 is YNFKEQ. Trimming took 3 bases from V and 6 from J, leaving 15 bases between them. This CDR3 has 14 amino acids. The CDR3 coding sequence is TGTGCCAGCAGCCAGAGGGATTCCTCGGGCGAGCAGTACTTC. It codes for CASSQRDSSGEQYF.

The chain carries TRBV10-2 and TRBJ1-1; possible D gene TRBD1, 5 bases. Deletions cut 6 bases from V and 5 bases from J, with 19 bases between. From germline, CDR1 is WSHSY and CDR2 SAAADI. This CDR3 contains 15 residues. Here the CDR3 reads CASSAGTAGRTEAFF. The CDR3 region has the DNA TGCGCCAGCAGCGCCGGGACTGCAGGGAGGACTGAAGCTTTCTTT.

This clone was found a few times. The chain links TRBV14 to TRBJ2-2; D is unresolved. There are 11 residues in the CDR3. The germline gives CDR1 SGHDN, CDR2 FVKESK. Trimming removed 4 bases from V and 7 bases from J, with 4 bases in between. CDR3 residues: CASSRGGELFF. DNA for the CDR3: TGTGCCAGCAGCCGAGGCGGGGAGCTGTTTTTT.

The CDR3 DNA reads as TGTGCCAGCAGCTTAGCCCCACCAACTAGCGGGAGTAACAATGAGCAGTTCTTC. This sequence encodes CASSLAPPTSGSNNEQFF. The chain has TRBV11-2 and TRBJ2-1; 11 bases map to TRBD2. Germline V gene sequence: CDR1 SGHAT, CDR2 FQNNGV. The CDR3 covers 18 residues. The ends lost 1 base at V and 5 bases at J; junction bases unmatched: 10.

The J gene is TRBJ2-7, the V gene TRBV7-8; 7 positions match TRBD1. The CDR3 totals 12 residues. CDR1 is SGHVS, CDR2 FQNEAQ, per germline. The J segment lost 6 bases and the V segment lost 5 bases, leaving 4 bases of the junction unmatched. This chain's CDR3 is CASSTTGAEQYF. In nucleotides, the CDR3 is TGTGCCAGCAGCACAACAGGGGCCGAGCAGTACTTC.

The chain couples TRBV12-3 or TRBV12-4 to TRBJ1-1; D gene unclear. V was cut by 6 bases and J by 11 bases, with 16 bases left in between. This CDR3 has 12 residues. In nucleotides, the CDR3 is TGTGCCAGCAGCTCTCGACCGGAGGGTGCTTTCTTT. Translating gives CASSSRPEGAFF.

V and J are TRBV18 and TRBJ1-1; D gene unclear. Deletions cut 6 bases from V and 1 base from J, with 9 bases between. The CDR3 is 13 residues long. Germline CDR1 reads KGHSH; CDR2 reads LQKENI. This chain's CDR3 is CASSPTGNTEAFF. The CDR3 DNA follows: TGTGCCAGCTCTCCCACGGGGAACACTGAAGCTTTCTTT.